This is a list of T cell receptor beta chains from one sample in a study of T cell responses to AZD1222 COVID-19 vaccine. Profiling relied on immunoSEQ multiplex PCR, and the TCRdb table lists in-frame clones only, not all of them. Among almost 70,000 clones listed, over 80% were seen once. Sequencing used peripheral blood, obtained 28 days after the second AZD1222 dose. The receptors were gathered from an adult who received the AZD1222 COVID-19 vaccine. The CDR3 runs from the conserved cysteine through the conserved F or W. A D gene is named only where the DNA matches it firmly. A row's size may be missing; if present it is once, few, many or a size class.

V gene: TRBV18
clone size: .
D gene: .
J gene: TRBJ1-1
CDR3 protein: CASSPQSMNTEAFF
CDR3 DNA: TGTGCCAGCTCACCACAGAGCATGAACACTGAAGCTTTCTTT

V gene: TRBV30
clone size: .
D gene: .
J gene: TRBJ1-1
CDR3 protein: CAWSVWGTANTEAFF
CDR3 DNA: TGTGCCTGGAGTGTATGGGGGACGGCGAACACTGAAGCTTTCTTT

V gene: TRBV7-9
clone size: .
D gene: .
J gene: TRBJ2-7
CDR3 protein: CASSLEGGRSLTF
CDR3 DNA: TGTGCCAGCAGCTTAGAGGGGGGACGGTCGTTGACTTTC

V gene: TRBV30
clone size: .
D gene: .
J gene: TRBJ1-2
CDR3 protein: CAWSTDSYYGYTF
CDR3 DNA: TGTGCCTGGAGCACTGACAGCTACTATGGCTACACCTTC

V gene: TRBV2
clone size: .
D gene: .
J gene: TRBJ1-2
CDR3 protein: CASRGSYYGYTF
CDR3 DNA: TGTGCCAGCAGAGGCAGCTACTATGGCTACACCTTC

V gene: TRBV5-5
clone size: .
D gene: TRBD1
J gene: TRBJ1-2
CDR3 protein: CASSLGQVMRYGYTF
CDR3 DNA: TGTGCCAGCAGCCTCGGACAGGTAATGCGGTATGGCTACACCTTC

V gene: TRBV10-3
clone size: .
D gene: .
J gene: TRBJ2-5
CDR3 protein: CAIRAEGETQYF
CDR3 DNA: TGTGCCATCAGGGCAGAGGGGGAGACCCAGTACTTC

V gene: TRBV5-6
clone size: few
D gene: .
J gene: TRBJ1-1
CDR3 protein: CASSLGWNTEAFF
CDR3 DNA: TGTGCCAGCAGCTTGGGTTGGAACACTGAAGCTTTCTTT

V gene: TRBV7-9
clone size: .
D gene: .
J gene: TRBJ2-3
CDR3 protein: CASSLGVREDTQYF
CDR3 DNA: TGTGCCAGCAGCTTAGGAGTAAGAGAAGATACGCAGTATTTT

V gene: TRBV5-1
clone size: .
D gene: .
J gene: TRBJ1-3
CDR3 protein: CASSAQPSSGNTIYF
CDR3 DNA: TGCGCCAGCAGCGCTCAGCCGAGCTCTGGAAACACCATATATTTT

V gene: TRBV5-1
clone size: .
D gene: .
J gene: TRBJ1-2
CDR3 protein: CASSSPGTGSNYGYTF
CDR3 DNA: TGCGCCAGCAGCTCCCCCGGGACCGGATCTAACTATGGCTACACCTTC

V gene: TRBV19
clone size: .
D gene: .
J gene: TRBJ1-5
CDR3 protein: CASSILVGLSGNQPQHF
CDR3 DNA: TGTGCCAGTAGTATTCTCGTCGGGTTATCGGGCAATCAGCCCCAGCATTTT

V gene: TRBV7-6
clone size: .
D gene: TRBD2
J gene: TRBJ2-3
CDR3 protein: CASSSITSGSLDTQYF
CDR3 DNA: TGTGCCAGCAGCTCTATTACTAGCGGGAGTCTAGATACGCAGTATTTT

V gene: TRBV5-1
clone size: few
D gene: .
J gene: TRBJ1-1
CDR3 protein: CASSPDLGIEAFF
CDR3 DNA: TGCGCCAGCAGCCCTGACCTGGGGATTGAAGCTTTCTTT

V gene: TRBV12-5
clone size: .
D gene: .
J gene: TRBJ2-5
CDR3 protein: CASGAGQEIAETQYF
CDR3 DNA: TGTGCTAGTGGAGCGGGACAGGAGATTGCAGAGACCCAGTACTTC

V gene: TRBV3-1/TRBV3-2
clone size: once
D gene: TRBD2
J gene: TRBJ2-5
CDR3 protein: CASSKEGGAETQYF
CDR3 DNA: TGTGCCAGCAGCAAAGAGGGAGGGGCAGAGACCCAGTACTTC

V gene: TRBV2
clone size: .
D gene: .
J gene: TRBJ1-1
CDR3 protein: CASREDVGGTEAFF
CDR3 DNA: TGTGCCAGCAGGGAGGATGTCGGGGGCACTGAAGCTTTCTTT

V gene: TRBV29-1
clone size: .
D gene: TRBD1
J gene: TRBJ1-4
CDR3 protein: CSVGQGREKLFF
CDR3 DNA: TGCAGCGTGGGACAGGGTCGTGAAAAACTGTTTTTT

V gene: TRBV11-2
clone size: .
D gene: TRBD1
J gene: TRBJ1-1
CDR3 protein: CASSHRTGLTTEAFF
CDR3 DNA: TGTGCCAGCAGCCACCGGACAGGGTTGACCACTGAAGCTTTCTTT

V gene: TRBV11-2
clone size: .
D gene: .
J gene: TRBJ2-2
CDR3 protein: CASSYAGELFF
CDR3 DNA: TGTGCCAGCAGCTACGCCGGGGAGCTGTTTTTT

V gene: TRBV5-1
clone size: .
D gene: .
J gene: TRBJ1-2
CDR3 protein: CASSLYGTNHLYGYTF
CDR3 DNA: TGCGCCAGCAGCTTGTACGGCACCAATCACCTCTATGGCTACACCTTC

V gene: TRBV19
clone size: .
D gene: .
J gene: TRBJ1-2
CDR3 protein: CASSIMAQSYGYTF
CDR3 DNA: TGTGCCAGTAGTATTATGGCACAGTCGTATGGCTACACCTTC

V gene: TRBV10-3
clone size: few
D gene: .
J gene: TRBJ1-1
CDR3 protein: CAISYDDYTEAFF
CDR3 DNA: TGTGCCATCAGTTATGATGACTACACTGAAGCTTTCTTT